This is a list of T cell receptor beta chains from one sample in a study of T cell responses to AZD1222 COVID-19 vaccine. Some clones are missing from TCRdb's copy, which holds only in-frame ones; the method was immunoSEQ multiplex PCR. The repertoire includes approximately 110,000 clones, over 75% of them detected once, and roughly 4.4% sits in the top ten. This material consisted of peripheral blood, taken 28 days after the second AZD1222 dose. All receptors come from an adult who received the AZD1222 COVID-19 vaccine. Each CDR3 is given with its conserved first and last residue. D genes are given only for firm matches. Rows give clone size only sometimes, using once, few, many, or a class for an expanded clone.

cdr3_aa cdr3_nt j_call d_call v_call clone_size
CASSLTDRADTQYF TGTGCCAGCAGCTTGACGGACAGGGCTGATACGCAGTATTTT TRBJ2-3 TRBD1 TRBV5-4 NA
CASQGNIYGYTF TGTGCCAGCCAGGGTAACATCTATGGCTACACCTTC TRBJ1-2 NA TRBV2 NA
CASSHGGTGGYEQYF TGTGCCAGCAGCCATGGCGGGACAGGGGGCTACGAGCAGTACTTC TRBJ2-7 TRBD1 TRBV7-8 once
CASSPGGLNTEAFF TGTGCCAGCAGCCCCGGCGGGTTGAACACTGAAGCTTTCTTT TRBJ1-1 NA TRBV28 NA
CASSLSYQPQHF TGTGCCAGCAGTTTATCGTATCAGCCCCAGCATTTT TRBJ1-5 NA TRBV12-3/TRBV12-4 few
CASSLGQGNTEAFF TGTGCCAGCAGCCTAGGACAGGGGAACACTGAAGCTTTCTTT TRBJ1-1 TRBD1 TRBV7-9 once
CASSQGVDKGISPLHF TGTGCCAGCAGCCAAGGGGTAGACAAGGGAATTTCACCCCTCCACTTT TRBJ1-6 NA TRBV4-2 NA
CASSLRGRNEKLFF TGTGCCAGCAGCCTCAGGGGGCGTAATGAAAAACTGTTTTTT TRBJ1-4 TRBD1 TRBV3-1/TRBV3-2 once
CASSPDRGFRTEAFF TGTGCCAGCAGCCCGGACAGGGGTTTCCGCACTGAAGCTTTCTTT TRBJ1-1 TRBD1 TRBV7-2 NA
CASSLGDYEQYF TGTGCCAGCAGCTTAGGGGACTACGAGCAGTACTTC TRBJ2-7 NA TRBV7-6 NA
CASSPLDLGTEAFF TGTGCCAGCTCACCACTGGATCTCGGCACTGAAGCTTTCTTT TRBJ1-1 NA TRBV18 NA
CASSWTLTLGDSPLHF TGTGCCAGCAGCTGGACTTTGACACTCGGGGATTCACCCCTCCACTTT TRBJ1-6 NA TRBV7-2 NA
CASSLSGGGANVLTF TGTGCCAGCAGCTTAAGCGGAGGTGGGGCCAACGTCCTGACTTTC TRBJ2-6 NA TRBV7-3 NA
CASISQVDSNQPQHF TGTGCCAGTATCTCGCAGGTCGATAGCAATCAGCCCCAGCATTTT TRBJ1-5 NA TRBV19 NA
CASSLGAGSQPQHF TGTGCCAGCAGCTTAGGCGCAGGGAGTCAGCCCCAGCATTTT TRBJ1-5 NA TRBV7-9 few
CASSEINVQPQHF TGTGCCAGCAGTGAAATCAACGTACAGCCCCAGCATTTT TRBJ1-5 NA TRBV6-1 NA
CASSSGRRNTEAFF TGTGCCAGCAGCTCGGGACGGAGGAACACTGAAGCTTTCTTT TRBJ1-1 NA TRBV11-3 few
CASSQVLAGNTIYF TGTGCCAGCAGCCAAGTCCTAGCTGGAAACACCATATATTTT TRBJ1-3 NA TRBV3-1/TRBV3-2 NA
CASSGQGTEAFF TGTGCCAGCAGTGGACAGGGGACTGAAGCTTTCTTT TRBJ1-1 TRBD1 TRBV12-3/TRBV12-4 few
CASSPGTATGVETQYF TGTGCCAGCAGCCCCGGGACAGCAACAGGGGTAGAGACCCAGTACTTC TRBJ2-5 TRBD1 TRBV7-2 NA
CASSLFSGEQETQYF TGTGCCAGCAGCTTATTCTCAGGGGAGCAAGAGACCCAGTACTTC TRBJ2-5 NA TRBV7-7 NA
CASSYSGYQPQHF TGTGCCAGCAGTTACTCGGGATATCAGCCCCAGCATTTT TRBJ1-5 NA TRBV6-5 NA
CASSDRGRLSYEQYF TGTGCCAGTAGTGACAGGGGCCGACTCTCCTACGAGCAGTACTTC TRBJ2-7 TRBD1 TRBV27 NA
CASSQVTRVEEKLFF TGCGCCAGCAGCCAAGTTACCAGGGTGGAAGAAAAACTGTTTTTT TRBJ1-4 NA TRBV4-1 NA
CASSLTWKDTQYF TGTGCCAGCTCCCTGACCTGGAAAGATACGCAGTATTTT TRBJ2-3 NA TRBV7-2 NA
CASSLVGDTQYF TGTGCCAGCAGTTTAGTTGGAGATACGCAGTATTTT TRBJ2-3 NA TRBV12-3/TRBV12-4 NA
CASSPTGFEQYF TGTGCCAGCAGCCCGACAGGGTTCGAGCAGTACTTC TRBJ2-7 TRBD1 TRBV3-1/TRBV3-2 NA
CASSLEVADQETQYF TGTGCCAGCAGCTTAGAGGTAGCAGACCAAGAGACCCAGTACTTC TRBJ2-5 NA TRBV7-2 NA
CASSTDNQPQHF TGTGCCAGCAGTACAGATAATCAGCCCCAGCATTTT TRBJ1-5 NA TRBV2 NA
CASSYRDKLSYTF TGTGCCAGCAGTTACCGGGACAAGCTGTCCTACACCTTC TRBJ1-2 NA TRBV6-6 NA
CASSIDLLGSAEAFF TGTGCCAGTAGTATAGATCTATTGGGCAGCGCTGAAGCTTTCTTT TRBJ1-1 NA TRBV19 NA
CAWREGRISNQPQHF TGTGCCTGGAGGGAGGGACGGATTAGCAATCAGCCCCAGCATTTT TRBJ1-5 NA TRBV30 NA
CASSFEGFGANVLTF TGTGCCAGCAGCTTTGAGGGGTTTGGGGCCAACGTCCTGACTTTC TRBJ2-6 NA TRBV5-8 NA
CASSISLNTIYF TGTGCCAGTAGTATCTCCCTGAACACCATATATTTT TRBJ1-3 NA TRBV19 NA
CASSQYDTMLETQYF TGTGCCAGCAGCCAATATGACACAATGTTAGAGACCCAGTACTTC TRBJ2-5 NA TRBV4-2 NA
CASGLGQETYGYTF TGTGCTAGTGGTCTCGGACAGGAGACGTATGGCTACACCTTC TRBJ1-2 TRBD1 TRBV12-5 NA
CASSRAGEEQYF TGTGCCAGCTCACGTGCGGGTGAGGAGCAGTACTTC TRBJ2-7 NA TRBV18 NA
CASSPGRDNSPLHF TGTGCCAGCAGCCCAGGGAGGGATAATTCACCCCTCCACTTT TRBJ1-6 NA TRBV3-1/TRBV3-2 NA
CASSVEEGGLLWNQPQHF TGTGCCAGCAGCGTAGAGGAGGGCGGGTTATTATGGAATCAGCCCCAGCATTTT TRBJ1-5 NA TRBV9 NA
CASSVKTTNEKLFF TGTGCCAGCAGCGTGAAAACAACTAATGAAAAACTGTTTTTT TRBJ1-4 NA TRBV9 NA
CASTPGDRGHQDYGYTF TGTGCCAGCACCCCCGGGGACAGGGGGCATCAGGACTATGGCTACACCTTC TRBJ1-2 TRBD1 TRBV7-9 NA
CSVARAGAKNIQYF TGCAGCGTTGCCCGAGCGGGGGCCAAAAACATTCAGTACTTC TRBJ2-4 TRBD2 TRBV29-1 NA
CASSVAPTGSFRGTEAFF TGTGCCAGCAGCGTAGCTCCGACAGGCTCTTTTAGGGGAACTGAAGCTTTCTTT TRBJ1-1 NA TRBV9 NA
CASSLVRLAGDEQYF TGTGCCAGCAGCTTAGTTAGACTAGCGGGAGACGAGCAGTACTTC TRBJ2-7 TRBD2 TRBV7-9 NA
CASSDGGVSSYEQYF TGTGCCAGCAGTGACGGTGGGGTCTCCTCCTACGAGCAGTACTTC TRBJ2-7 NA TRBV2 once
CASSPRQGAMNTEAFF TGTGCCAGCTCACCACGCCAGGGGGCCATGAACACTGAAGCTTTCTTT TRBJ1-1 TRBD1 TRBV18 once
CASSQRQGGSTEAFF TGTGCCAGCAGCCAACGACAGGGAGGGAGCACTGAAGCTTTCTTT TRBJ1-1 TRBD1 TRBV3-1/TRBV3-2 once
CASSSRRDRAYEQYF TGTGCCAGCAGCTCCCGCCGGGACAGGGCCTACGAGCAGTACTTC TRBJ2-7 TRBD1 TRBV13 NA
CASSPKNPTGSSGNTIYF TGTGCCAGCAGTCCGAAGAACCCCACAGGGAGCTCTGGAAACACCATATATTTT TRBJ1-3 NA TRBV3-1/TRBV3-2 NA
CASSSTAPPYEQYF TGTGCCAGCAGTTCCACAGCGCCACCCTACGAGCAGTACTTC TRBJ2-7 NA TRBV6-5 NA
CASSLAGGIGYTF TGCGCCAGCAGCTTGGCAGGGGGCATAGGCTACACCTTC TRBJ1-2 TRBD1 TRBV5-1 NA
CAINGGANYGYTF TGTGCCATCAACGGGGGGGCTAACTATGGCTACACCTTC TRBJ1-2 NA TRBV10-3 NA